This TCR beta chain was retrieved from a study of immune heterogeneity within non-small cell lung tumors. The TCR beta CDR3 region was amplified by multiplex PCR employing 32 V and 13 J primers. From the multiplex PCR reads, TCRdb called clonotypes with MiXCR, one entry per CDR3 protein. The sample contains approximately 21,000 distinct CDR3 sequences, around 30% of which appear only once. Template input, which was bulk tumor genomic DNA, totaled 450 to 600 ng per sample. In surgery, several biopsies were collected from each primary tumor at widely spaced sites. Those enrolled were patients newly diagnosed with untreated non-small cell lung cancer and undergoing curative surgery. Curative-intent surgery was being performed on the donors, who were patients newly diagnosed with non-small cell lung cancer. The CDR3 loop spans 14 amino acids. Germline CDR1 MNHNS, CDR2 SASEGT. The trim removed 6 bases at V and 3 bases at J, leaving 6 bases unmatched.

Comments on this clonotype: As yet, its antigen is unknown. Given a much more abundant clone one base away, this may be a read error.

Study results and caveats: Identical dominant CDR3 beta clonotypes recurred across a patient's tumor sites, together with site-unique high-frequency clones. Local tumor mutational burden showed a correlation with local T-cell clonality that was moderate but significant (R roughly 0.3).

This TCR was sampled from a middle-aged man with non-small cell lung cancer. J is TRBJ2-7 and V is TRBV6-1; 9 positions match TRBD1. Sequenced material: lung tumor tissue. The CDR3 reads CASRSGQGLYEQYF. CDR3 nucleotides: TGTGCCAGCAGGTCGGGACAGGGACTCTACGAGCAGTACTTC.